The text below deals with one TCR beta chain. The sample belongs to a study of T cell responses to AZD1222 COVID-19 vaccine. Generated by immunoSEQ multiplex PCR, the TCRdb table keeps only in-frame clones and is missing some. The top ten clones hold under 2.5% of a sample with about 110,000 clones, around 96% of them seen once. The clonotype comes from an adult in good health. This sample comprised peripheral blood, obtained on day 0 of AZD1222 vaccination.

This CDR3 is CAWGSGTLLNTEAFF. The CDR3, as DNA: TGTGCCTGGGGCTCCGGGACCCTCTTGAACACTGAAGCTTTCTTT. The V and J genes are TRBV30 and TRBJ1-1, with D possibly matching TRBD1 (5 bases). The germline gives CDR1 GTSNPN, CDR2 SVGIG (reference sequence). CDR3 length: 15 amino acids. V was cut by 5 bases and J by 0 bases, with 16 bases left in between.